What follows are 18 T cell receptor beta chains derived from one specimen sequenced in a study of post-analysis software for immune sequencing data (dated by TCRdb to the mid-2010s). Results the study describes overall, beyond this receptor: Significantly higher frequencies in patients than in controls were found for about 5 TRBV segments, including TRBV5-6, TRBV5-1 and TRBV20-1.

These receptors lack a known antigen. Library method: PCR. Sequencer: Illumina HiSeq 2500. Unique molecular identifiers were incorporated into TCR beta cDNA libraries to reduce PCR and sequencing biases. TCRdb reprocessed the public reads (quality trimming at Q25 with fastp, clone calling with MiXCR) and kept in-frame beta chains. Entries are consolidated by CDR3 protein sequence, retaining the most common genes and DNA. Within this sample are about half a million distinct CDR3 sequences, with roughly 34% of them counted one time only. Of the sample, less than 6% is held by the ten largest clones. Sequencing input: blood. The receptors shown here come from a girl younger than 18 with multiple sclerosis.

This clonotype was seen more than once but under ten times. The genes are TRBV4-2 and TRBJ2-7; D is uncertain. CDR1 LGHNA and CDR2 YNFKEQ come from the germline V gene. V dropped 0 bases and J dropped 3 bases, with 6 bases sitting between them. The CDR3 loop spans 13 amino acids. The CDR3 here is CASSQDDVYEQYF. CDR3 coding DNA: TGTGCCAGCAGCCAAGATGATGTCTACGAGCAGTACTTC.

This clonotype turned up a few times. The gene calls are TRBV7-6 and TRBJ2-5; 8 bases agree with TRBD2. There are 15 residues in the CDR3. CDR1 and CDR2 (germline): SGHVS, FNYEAQ. With V trimmed by 4 bases and J by 4 bases, 8 bases remained unmatched. The CDR3 DNA sequence: TGTGCCAGCAGCTCTTGGACTAGCCCCCCAGAGACCCAGTACTTC. Amino acid sequence: CASSSWTSPPETQYF.

The table lists this clonotype with many counts. Mismatch with germline at one junction end may stem from a read error. This rearrangement joins TRBV18 to TRBJ2-5, with 7 bases lining up with TRBD1. The CDR3 has 14 residues. CDR1 and CDR2 from the germline V gene are KGHSH and LQKENI. The CDR3 loop reads CASSPGQRQETQYF. CDR3 nucleotide sequence: TGCGCCAGCAGCCCGGGACAGCGACAAGAGACCCAGTACTTC. Full variable domain (outside the CDR3, taken from reference TRBV18 and TRBJ2-5): NAGVMQNPRHLVRRRGQEARLRCSPMKGHSHVYWYRQLPEEGLKFMVYLQKENIIDESGMPKERFSAEFPKEGPSILRIQQVVRGDSAAYFCASSPGQRQETQYFGPGTRLLVL.

J is TRBJ1-1 and V is TRBV6-5; D is unresolved. This CDR3 contains 13 residues. Germline loops: CDR1 MNHEY, CDR2 SVGAGI. The V gene lost 6 bases and the J gene lost 5 bases, with 13 bases spanning the gap. CDR3 in amino acids: CASSISTVTEAFF. In nucleotides, the CDR3 is TGTGCCAGCAGCATTTCGACGGTTACTGAAGCTTTCTTT.

This clonotype was seen just once. CDR3 amino acids: CASSLSGGPEAFF. The CDR3 DNA is TGTGCCAGCAGCCTAAGTGGGGGGCCTGAAGCTTTCTTT. The chain links TRBV3-1 to TRBJ1-1, with a tentative D call TRBD1 (6 bases). CDR3 length: 13 amino acids. The V gene's germline CDR1 is LGHDT and CDR2 YNNKEL (reference sequence). With 4 bases removed from V and 6 bases from J, the gap between germline ends came to 12 bases.

This clonotype was observed a few times. V and J are TRBV28 and TRBJ2-3, with TRBD2 matching 10 bases. J was trimmed by 4 bases and V by 5 bases; bases with no gene match: 9. This CDR3 contains 16 residues. Germline loops: CDR1 MDHEN, CDR2 SYDVKM. The CDR3 loop reads CASSPSGSGGSDTQYF. The CDR3 DNA is TGTGCCAGCAGTCCCTCGGGTAGCGGGGGGTCAGATACGCAGTATTTT.

The chain is built from TRBV29-1 and TRBJ2-3; D is possibly TRBD2 (5 bases). V lost 6 bases and J 2 bases, leaving 9 bases between the germline ends. Germline V CDR1 and CDR2: SQVTM, ANQGSEA. The length of the CDR3 is 12 residues. CDR3 in DNA: TGCAGCGTCGGAGACTACACAGATACGCAGTATTTT. Translation: CSVGDYTDTQYF.

A few counts support this clonotype. V is TRBV28 and J is TRBJ1-1; 7 nucleotides align to TRBD1. The V segment lost 7 bases and the J segment 1 base; nucleotides outside the gene matches: 9. Germline CDR1 is MDHEN and CDR2 is SYDVKM. The CDR3 spans 15 residues. CDR3 loop: CASIIYRGQNTEAFF. The CDR3 nucleotides read TGTGCCAGCATTATTTACAGGGGCCAGAACACTGAAGCTTTCTTT.

V gene TRBV4-1 combines with J gene TRBJ2-2, with TRBD1 matching over 8 bases. Trimming cost V 6 bases and J 7 bases; bases outside gene matches: 10. Looked up from germline, CDR1 is MGHRA and CDR2 is YSYEKL. The CDR3 sequence is 15 residues long. The CDR3 region is CASRHQGARVGELFF. The CDR3 coding sequence is TGCGCCAGCAGACACCAGGGGGCCCGGGTCGGGGAGCTGTTTTTT.

The chain links TRBV20-1 to TRBJ2-5; 8 bases match TRBD2. The CDR3 has 14 residues. Germline CDR1 DFQATT, CDR2 SNEGSKA (reference sequence). Trimming took 0 bases from V and 11 from J; bases not matched to a gene: 11. Here the CDR3 DNA reads TGCAGTGCTAGAGACCGGGGGGGCCGTAATGAGCAGTACTTC. This translates into CSARDRGGRNEQYF.

Ten or more counts support this clonotype. The V call is TRBV5-1, the J call TRBJ2-1; D remains unclear. Germline loops: CDR1 SGHRS, CDR2 YFSETQ. This CDR3 has 14 amino acids. V shed 0 bases and J shed 0 bases, with 4 bases lying between them. CDR3 DNA sequence: TGCGCCAGCAGCTTGGCGGTCTCCTACAATGAGCAGTTCTTC. Translated: CASSLAVSYNEQFF.

This chain uses TRBV3-1 with TRBJ1-2; the D is unclear. V lost 5 bases and J lost 7, with 8 bases in between. Looked up from germline, CDR1 is LGHDT and CDR2 is YNNKEL (reference sequence). This CDR3 contains 11 residues. CDR3 sequence (DNA): TGTGCCAGCAGCAGGATGAGTGGCTACACCTTC. Its translation is CASSRMSGYTF.

This clonotype has just one count. The rearrangement uses TRBV12-3 or TRBV12-4 and TRBJ1-1; perhaps TRBD1 as D (6 bases). Trimming shortened V by 3 bases and J by 1 base, and 9 bases separated the two germline ends. The CDR3 runs 14 residues. The CDR3 sequence: CASSLSGANTEAFF. In DNA, the CDR3 is TGTGCCAGCAGTTTGTCGGGGGCGAACACTGAAGCTTTCTTT.

J is TRBJ2-5 and V is TRBV7-9; D is ambiguous. Germline CDR1 SEHNR, CDR2 FQNEAQ (reference sequence). V lost 2 bases and J lost 3, with 10 bases in between. The CDR3 covers 14 residues. The CDR3 is CASSLSLGKETQYF. In nucleotides, the CDR3 is TGTGCCAGCAGCTTAAGCTTGGGGAAAGAGACCCAGTACTTC.

Remarks on this clonotype: A read error may account for a junction end that differs from germline. V gene TRBV5-1 combines with J gene TRBJ2-4; D is unclear. TRBJ2-7 explains the end of the DNA better; the J call may be wrong. CDR1 is SGHRS and CDR2 is YFSETQ in the germline V gene. The CDR3 contains 14 residues. The DNA of the CDR3 is TGCGCCAGCAGCTTGGAAGGTAGCTCCTGCGAGCAGTACTTC. It specifies CASSLEGSSCEQYF.

The chain links TRBV27 to TRBJ2-7; D ambiguous. CDR1 is MNHEY and CDR2 is SMNVEV in the germline V gene (reference sequence). V dropped 4 bases and J dropped 4 bases, with 23 bases sitting between them. The CDR3 is made up of 17 amino acids. The chain's CDR3 is CASSSSGPSTGSYEQYF. CDR3 DNA: TGTGCCAGCAGTTCCTCGGGTCCATCGACTGGGTCATACGAGCAGTACTTC.

In its sample, this clonotype was seen a few times. The rearrangement joins TRBV4-2 to TRBJ2-2; 13 bases are a match to TRBD2. Looked up from germline, CDR1 is LGHNA and CDR2 is YNFKEQ. V gave up 2 bases and J gave up 6 bases; unmatched junction bases: 0. CDR3 length equals 15 residues. CDR3 sequence (DNA): TGTGCCAGCAGCCAAACTAGCGGGGGGGCCGGGGAGCTGTTTTTT. This gives the protein CASSQTSGGAGELFF.

The gene calls are TRBV6-1 and TRBJ2-3; 12 bases match TRBD2. Germline CDR1 reads MNHNS; CDR2 reads SASEGT. The ends lost 8 bases at V and 1 base at J; junction bases unmatched: 13. The CDR3 length is 18 residues. CDR3 in amino acids: CASARGLAGGRGTDTQYF. CDR3 sequence (DNA): TGTGCCAGCGCCCGAGGGCTAGCGGGGGGGCGGGGCACAGATACGCAGTATTTT.